This T cell receptor beta chain was sequenced in a study of blood T cell repertoires in COVID-19. Study as a whole: Nucleic acid was either cDNA or gDNA, and it came from T cells, B-cell-depleted T cells, or PBMCs.

Repertoires were generated with immunoSEQ multiplex PCR, while TCRdb's copy carries only in-frame clones and drops some. The sample carries 60,000 to 70,000 clones, 88% recorded once. V was trimmed by 5 bases and J by 6 bases, leaving 17 bases between them. Germline V lookup: CDR1 LGHDT, CDR2 YNNKEL (reference sequence). The CDR3 is made up of 14 amino acids. The source is a woman older than 75 with active COVID-19. V is TRBV3-1 (or the pseudogene TRBV3-2) and J is TRBJ2-7; D might be TRBD2 (6 bases). The sequenced sample was peripheral blood. The CDR3 DNA sequence: TGTGCCAGCAGCGGCGGGACGCGGTTGCGCGAGCAGTACTTC. Protein product: CASSGGTRLREQYF.